This TCR beta chain appears in the sequencing data of a study of blood T cell repertoires in COVID-19. Whole-study context: Researchers got acute and convalescent COVID-19 samples from the United States, Italy and Spain.

Sequenced by immunoSEQ multiplex PCR; TCRdb stores in-frame clones only, minus some. The sample has 40,000 or so clones, approximately 80% seen once. The specimen sequenced was peripheral blood. The receptor's source is a man aged 60 to 69 in a cohort sampled during active COVID-19.

CDR3 region: CASSVLERGSTDTQYF. The CDR3 nucleotides are TGCGCCAGCAGTGTCCTGGAGCGGGGTAGCACAGATACGCAGTATTTT. The rearrangement joins TRBV10-2 to TRBJ2-3; 7 positions agree with TRBD2. The CDR3 is 16 residues long. Looked up from germline, CDR1 is WSHSY and CDR2 is SAAADI. Germline trimming cut 4 bases from V and 0 bases from J; bases unmatched to any gene: 7.